Following are 26 T cell receptor beta chains from one sample sequenced in a study of T-cell reconstitution after alpha-beta-depleted transplantation in children. Library preparation (for TCRbeta) was performed with unique molecular identifiers. MiXCR, applied by TCRdb to the PCR reads, yields one record per CDR3 protein. In the table there are 500,000 or so distinct CDR3 sequences, approximately 10% of which are singletons. Sequencing used PBMCs, mostly from graft donor cells, obtained 180 days after TCRalphabeta/CD19-depleted stem cell transplant. The origin of the receptors is a female patient aged 2 to 10 who had a stem cell transplant for aplastic anemia, so the T cells may come from the graft donor.

The genes are TRBV3-1 and TRBJ2-2; D call uncertain. From germline, CDR1 is LGHDT and CDR2 YNNKEL (reference sequence). Trimming removed 4 bases at V and 3 bases at J, with 12 bases between. CDR3 size: 15 residues. The CDR3 sequence is CASSLLALDTGELFF. CDR3 in DNA: TGTGCCAGCAGCCTCCTCGCCCTAGACACCGGGGAGCTGTTTTTT. Full variable domain (remainder filled in from reference TRBV3-1 and TRBJ2-2): DTAVSQTPKYLVTQMGNDKSIKCEQNLGHDTMYWYKQDSKKFLKIMFSYNNKELIINETVPNRFSPKSPDKAHLNLHINSLELGDSAVYFCASSLLALDTGELFFGEGSRLTVL.

The V call is TRBV3-1, the J call TRBJ2-6; TRBD1 is a possible D gene (6 bases). Trimming removed 3 bases from V and 0 bases from J, with 12 bases in between. The CDR3 runs to 17 residues. Germline V gene sequence: CDR1 LGHDT, CDR2 YNNKEL (reference sequence). The CDR3 here is CASSQRTDFSGANVLTF. CDR3 nucleotides: TGTGCCAGCAGCCAGAGGACAGACTTCTCTGGGGCCAACGTCCTGACTTTC.

This clonotype was seen repeatedly, ten times or more. In DNA form, the CDR3 reads TGTGCCAGCAGTTTATATCTAGCGGGATACAATGAGCAGTTCTTC. It translates to CASSLYLAGYNEQFF. The chain couples TRBV27 to TRBJ2-1, with 9 nucleotides matching TRBD2. CDR1 MNHEY and CDR2 SMNVEV come from the germline V gene (reference sequence). This CDR3 region has 15 residues. The V gene end was trimmed by 1 base and the J gene end by 4 bases; junction bases not matched to a gene: 2.

In this sample, this clonotype turned up a few times. The rearrangement uses TRBV7-6 and TRBJ1-5; 7 positions agree with TRBD1. Germline CDR1 SGHVS, CDR2 FNYEAQ. V was clipped by 1 base and J by 0 bases; unmatched bases: 15. The CDR3 is 20 residues long. The chain's CDR3 is CASSLEVFKGTVYSNQPQHF. The CDR3 nucleotides are TGTGCCAGCAGCTTAGAGGTTTTCAAGGGGACAGTTTATAGCAATCAGCCCCAGCATTTT.

The V gene is TRBV19, the J gene TRBJ2-5; D ambiguous. The CDR3 sequence is 14 residues long. Trimming shortened V by 5 bases and J by 5 bases, and 15 bases separated the two germline ends. Germline V lookup: CDR1 LNHDA, CDR2 SQIVND (reference sequence). The CDR3 protein is CASSLRPHGETQYF. The DNA for the CDR3 is TGTGCCAGTAGTCTGAGGCCACACGGGGAGACCCAGTACTTC.

This clonotype was observed many times. The V gene is TRBV27, the J gene TRBJ1-1; 8 nucleotides agree with TRBD1. V trimming: 5 bases; J trimming: 5 bases; junction bases outside the gene matches: 7. Germline CDR1 is MNHEY and CDR2 is SMNVEV (reference sequence). This CDR3 contains 14 residues. The CDR3 loop reads CASSEGQGWTEAFF. In nucleotides, the CDR3 is TGTGCCAGCAGTGAAGGACAGGGATGGACTGAAGCTTTCTTT.

The chain recombines TRBV7-2 with TRBJ2-7, with D unresolved. Trimming pared 5 bases from V and 3 bases from J, leaving 14 bases between. Germline V gene data show CDR1 as SGHTA and CDR2 as FQGNSA. The CDR3 spans 14 residues. This CDR3 reads CASSPDFRFYEQYF. As DNA, the CDR3 is TGTGCCAGCAGCCCAGACTTTCGGTTCTACGAGCAGTACTTC.

The gene calls are TRBV12-3 or TRBV12-4 and TRBJ1-3, with a possible D match to TRBD1 (5 bases). The CDR3 length is 18 residues. V was cut by 2 bases and J by 4 bases, with 21 bases left in between. The CDR3 nucleotides are TGTGCCAGCAGTTTAAGGGTCGTAGGGCAGGGCCCCGGAAACACCATATATTTT. Its translation: CASSLRVVGQGPGNTIYF.

In its sample, this clonotype was seen many times. CDR3 amino acids: CAISTQGSQGPDTQYF. CDR3 nucleotide sequence: TGTGCCATCAGTACACAGGGGTCCCAGGGCCCAGATACGCAGTATTTT. The chain couples TRBV10-3 to TRBJ2-3; 7 bases are shared with TRBD1. V lost 5 bases to trimming and J lost 4 bases; unmatched junction nucleotides: 12. Germline V gives CDR1 ENHRY, CDR2 SYGVKD. The CDR3 extends over 16 amino acids.

The V and J genes are TRBV3-1 and TRBJ1-3; D ambiguous. Trimming took off 6 bases at V and 1 base at J, with 7 bases between the two ends. Germline V gives CDR1 LGHDT, CDR2 YNNKEL (reference sequence). The CDR3 is 13 amino acids. The CDR3 region is CASSRASGNTIYF. CDR3 DNA: TGTGCCAGCAGTCGAGCGTCTGGAAACACCATATATTTT. Variable domain in full (rest from reference TRBV3-1 and TRBJ1-3): DTAVSQTPKYLVTQMGNDKSIKCEQNLGHDTMYWYKQDSKKFLKIMFSYNNKELIINETVPNRFSPKSPDKAHLNLHINSLELGDSAVYFCASSRASGNTIYFGEGSWLTVV.

This clonotype was counted a few times. This chain links TRBV28 with TRBJ2-5; D remains ambiguous. The CDR3 covers 16 residues. The V end was cut by 2 bases, the J end by 1 base, with 14 bases between. In germline, CDR1 is MDHEN, CDR2 SYDVKM. As DNA, the CDR3 is TGTGCCAGCAGTTTAGCGGAGACTCCCGGCCAAGAGACCCAGTACTTC. This encodes CASSLAETPGQETQYF.

This clonotype has more than one count but fewer than ten. This chain uses TRBV7-8 with TRBJ2-5, with 7 nucleotides matching TRBD2. Germline V lookup: CDR1 SGHVS, CDR2 FQNEAQ. The ends lost 1 base at V and 5 bases at J; junction bases unmatched: 7. This CDR3 has 15 amino acids. DNA for the CDR3: TGTGCCAGCAGCTTAGGGAGTCCCGGGGGGGAGACCCAGTACTTC. This translates into CASSLGSPGGETQYF.

This clonotype appeared many times. The chain combines TRBV29-1 with TRBJ2-7; the match to TRBD1 covers 8 bases. The length of the CDR3 is 14 residues. V lost 1 base to trimming and J lost 4 bases; unmatched junction nucleotides: 6. Germline CDR1 reads SQVTM; CDR2 reads ANQGSEA. CDR3 coding DNA: TGCAGCGTTGAAGGCTCCAGGGGGCGGTACGAGCAGTACTTC. This encodes CSVEGSRGRYEQYF.

This clonotype has a handful of counts. The chain links TRBV6-1 to TRBJ2-7; 7 nucleotides agree with TRBD1. The CDR3 is 13 residues long. The trim removed 4 bases at V and 5 bases at J, leaving 5 bases unmatched. The germline V gene has CDR1 MNHNS and CDR2 SASEGT. The DNA for the CDR3 is TGTGCCAGCAGTGTTGGGACAGCGGACGAGCAGTACGTC. As protein: CASSVGTADEQYV.

This clonotype occurred a few times. The chain uses TRBV29-1 and TRBJ2-7; D is unclear. Trimming removed 4 bases at V and 4 bases at J, with 11 bases between. CDR1 and CDR2 (germline): SQVTM, ANQGSEA. CDR3 length: 12 residues. Here the CDR3 reads CSVVFPSYEQYF. The CDR3 nucleotides are TGCAGCGTTGTCTTCCCCTCTTACGAGCAGTACTTC.

This clonotype was counted between two and nine times. V gene TRBV15 combines with J gene TRBJ2-4; D possibly uses TRBD1 or TRBD2 (5 bases each). CDR3 length: 14 residues. Germline V gene data show CDR1 as LNHNV and CDR2 as YYDKDF (reference sequence). V dropped 5 bases and J dropped 11 bases, with 19 bases sitting between them. This CDR3 reads CATSPPGRRFVQYF. CDR3 sequence (DNA): TGTGCCACCAGCCCACCGGGACGGAGGTTCGTTCAGTACTTC.

The sample holds a few counts of this clonotype. The V and J genes are TRBV29-1 and TRBJ1-1; 10 nucleotides align to TRBD1. The CDR3 has 21 amino acids. Per the germline V gene, CDR1 is SQVTM and CDR2 is ANQGSEA. With 4 bases clipped from V and 4 bases from J, the junction kept 27 bases outside the gene matches. CDR3 region: CSVARRSPGQGSRKTGTEAFF. The CDR3 bases are TGCAGCGTTGCGCGGCGGTCACCGGGACAGGGGTCCCGCAAGACCGGCACTGAAGCTTTCTTT.

The chain links TRBV9 to TRBJ2-2; D is perhaps TRBD1 (5 bases). V shed 0 bases and J shed 7 bases, with 10 bases lying between them. Germline V gene lookup returns CDR1 SGDLS and CDR2 YYNGEE. The CDR3 length is 14 residues. The CDR3 region is CASSVEGPGGELFF. The CDR3 coding sequence is TGTGCCAGCAGCGTAGAGGGGCCTGGCGGGGAGCTGTTTTTT.

The J gene is TRBJ1-2, the V gene TRBV7-6, with TRBD1 as a possible D gene (6 bases). Germline V CDR1 and CDR2: SGHVS, FNYEAQ. The CDR3 covers 17 residues. V gave up 2 bases and J gave up 2 bases, with 18 bases separating them. As DNA, the CDR3 is TGTGCCAGCAGCTTATCACCAGCGGGACACTCGAACTATGGCTACACCTTC. Its protein product is CASSLSPAGHSNYGYTF.

Only a few counts were recorded for this clonotype. The chain joins TRBV27 to TRBJ2-3; TRBD1 is a possible D gene (5 bases). Germline values: CDR1 MNHEY, CDR2 SMNVEV (reference sequence). CDR3 length equals 15 residues. V dropped 5 bases and J dropped 0 bases, with 12 bases sitting between them. CDR3 in amino acids: CASSRGRSSTDTQYF. The CDR3 DNA reads TGTGCCAGCAGTAGGGGCAGGAGTAGCACAGATACGCAGTATTTT.

The genes are TRBV20-1 and TRBJ2-5; TRBD1 matches 8 bases. V was clipped by 3 bases and J by 5 bases; unmatched bases: 5. Germline assignment: CDR1 DFQATT and CDR2 SNEGSKA (reference sequence). The length of the CDR3 is 13 residues. The CDR3 region is CSARTGEAETQYF. The CDR3, as DNA: TGCAGTGCTAGGACAGGGGAAGCGGAGACCCAGTACTTC.

There are a few counts of this clonotype. J is TRBJ2-7 and V is TRBV5-1; D might be TRBD2 (5 bases). Germline-derived CDR1 and CDR2 are SGHRS and YFSETQ. This CDR3 has 12 residues. Trimming removed 1 base at V and 5 bases at J, with 7 bases between. As DNA, the CDR3 is TGCGCCAGCAGCTTGACCGGGGACGAGCAGTACGTC. This encodes CASSLTGDEQYV.

There are a few counts of this clonotype. The gene calls are TRBV12-3 or TRBV12-4 and TRBJ1-2; D not certain. The CDR3 is made up of 11 amino acids. Between the trimmed V and J ends, which lost 3 bases and 8 bases, there was a span of 7 bases. The CDR3 is CASSFTAGYTF. The CDR3 nucleotides read TGTGCCAGCAGTTTCACGGCAGGCTACACCTTC.

This clonotype was seen a few times. The rearrangement uses TRBV20-1 and TRBJ1-5; no reliable D call. Trimming removed 3 bases from V and 3 bases from J, with 9 bases in between. The length of the CDR3 is 13 residues. Per germline, CDR1 DFQATT and CDR2 SNEGSKA (reference sequence). Here the CDR3 reads CSASRIFNQPQHF. In nucleotides, the CDR3 is TGCAGTGCTAGTCGGATTTTCAATCAGCCCCAGCATTTT.

This clonotype was seen only a few times. A junction end diverges from the germline sequence, so it may reflect a read error. The rearrangement links TRBV20-1 to TRBJ2-1; D remains unclear. CDR1 DFQATT and CDR2 SNEGSKA come from the germline V gene (reference sequence). The CDR3 contains 10 residues. The chain's CDR3 is CSARDGRMLF. Written as DNA, the CDR3 is TGCAGTGCTAGAGATGGTAGGATGTTATTC.

The V call is TRBV9, the J call TRBJ2-1; a possible D gene is TRBD1 (6 bases). The CDR3 runs to 15 residues. The germline gives CDR1 SGDLS, CDR2 YYNGEE. V lost 3 bases to trimming and J lost 2 bases, with 12 bases between them. The CDR3: CASSGAGTPYNEQFF. CDR3 sequence (DNA): TGTGCCAGCAGCGGAGCCGGGACACCCTACAATGAGCAGTTCTTC.